This T cell receptor beta chain was documented in a study of T cell responses to AZD1222 COVID-19 vaccine. The CDR3 covers 12 residues. V was clipped by 5 bases and J by 4 bases, with 7 bases between them. Germline assignment: CDR1 MNHEY and CDR2 SVGAGI. General study points: No repertoire was sampled before or during the peak T cell response, only after it. Baseline testing showed seropositivity in only six or seven AZD1222 recipients.

With regard to this clone: The antigen remains undetermined.

TCRdb's table, derived via immunoSEQ multiplex PCR, lists solely in-frame clones and lacks some. The sample lists 250,000 to 300,000 clones, 90% to 95% occurring once. This sequence joins TRBV6-5 and TRBJ2-3, with a tentative D call TRBD1 (5 bases). Specimen: peripheral blood, collected 28 days after the second AZD1222 dose. The sequence was collected from an adult who received the AZD1222 COVID-19 vaccine. The DNA for the CDR3 is TGTGCCAGCAGTAGGGGCGCAGATACGCAGTATTTT. It is translated as CASSRGADTQYF.